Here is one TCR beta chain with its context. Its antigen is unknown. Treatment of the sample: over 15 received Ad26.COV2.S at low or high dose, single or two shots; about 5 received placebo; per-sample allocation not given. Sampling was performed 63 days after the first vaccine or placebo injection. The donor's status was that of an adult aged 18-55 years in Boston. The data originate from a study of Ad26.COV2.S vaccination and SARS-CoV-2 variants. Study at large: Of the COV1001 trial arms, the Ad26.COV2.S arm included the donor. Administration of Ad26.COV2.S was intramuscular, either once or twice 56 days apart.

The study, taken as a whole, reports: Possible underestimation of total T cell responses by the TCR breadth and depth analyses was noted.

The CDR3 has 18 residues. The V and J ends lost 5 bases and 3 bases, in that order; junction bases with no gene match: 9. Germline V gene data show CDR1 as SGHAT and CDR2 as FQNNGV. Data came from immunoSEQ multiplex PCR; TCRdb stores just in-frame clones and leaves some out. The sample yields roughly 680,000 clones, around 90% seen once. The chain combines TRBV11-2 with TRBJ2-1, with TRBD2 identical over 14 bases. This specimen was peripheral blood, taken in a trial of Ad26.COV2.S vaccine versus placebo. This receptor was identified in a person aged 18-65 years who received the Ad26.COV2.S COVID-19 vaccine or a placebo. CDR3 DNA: TGTGCCAGCAGCCCGGGGACTAGCGGGAGAGTTTACTACAATGAGCAGTTCTTC. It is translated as CASSPGTSGRVYYNEQFF.